This passage covers 30 T cell receptor beta chains from one sample sequenced in a study of regulatory T cells in long-lasting Graves disease (dated by TCRdb to the early 2020s). Library method: multiplex PCR. The data were produced on an Illumina HiSeq 4000. iRepertoire HTBI primers and Arm-PCR amplification of CDR3 regions were used to construct TCR beta libraries. TCRdb reanalyzed the raw reads on its own, using fastp at Q25 for trimming and MiXCR for clone calling, and kept in-frame beta chains. Duplicate CDR3 protein sequences are folded into a single record with the most common DNA and genes. The sample table contains a few hundred thousand distinct CDR3 sequences; only one count was recorded for about 20% of them. Around 26% of the sample comes from the top ten. The meaning of the sample's time point label: persistent/refractory GD, antithyroid drugs over 5 years with positive TRAb. For both TCR sequencing and RNA sequencing, RNA was extracted from PBMCs using TRIzol.

This sample comprised peripheral blood mononuclear cells (PBMCs), obtained when the disease was refractory, from a patient treated with antithyroid drugs. Every receptor here comes from a female donor with Graves disease.

The rearrangement uses TRBV5-8 and TRBJ2-7, with D hard to call. Germline V gene sequence: CDR1 SGHTS, CDR2 YDEGEE. V was pared by 0 bases and J by 0 bases, with 13 bases between. The CDR3 consists of 16 residues. The CDR3 nucleotides read TGTGCCAGCAGCTTGGAATTTGACGGACCCTCCTACGAGCAGTACTTC. Its protein is CASSLEFDGPSYEQYF.

The rearrangement uses TRBV7-2 and TRBJ1-6; D ambiguous. The CDR3 runs to 18 residues. The V gene's germline CDR1 is SGHTA and CDR2 FQGNSA. Trimming stripped 4 bases from V and 0 bases from J, with 16 bases between. CDR3 nucleotide sequence: TGTGCCAGCAGCTGGCCGTGGCCTGCGGGCTCCTATAATTCACCCCTCCACTTT. Translated: CASSWPWPAGSYNSPLHF. The full variable domain, its missing parts supplied by reference TRBV7-2 and TRBJ1-6, is GAGVSQSPSNKVTEKGKDVELRCDPISGHTALYWYRQSLGQGLEFLIYFQGNSAPDKSGLPSDRFSAERTGGSVSTLTIQRTQQEDSAVYLCASSWPWPAGSYNSPLHFGNGTRLTVT.

This clonotype was found a few times. V gene TRBV20-1 combines with J gene TRBJ1-2; D may be TRBD1 (6 bases). Trimming cost V 6 bases and J 8 bases, with 16 bases left between them. Germline CDR1 and CDR2: DFQATT and SNEGSKA (reference sequence). The CDR3 loop spans 12 amino acids. The CDR3 DNA reads TGCAGTGCGCCACTTAGGGGGGCGGGCTACACCTTC. As protein: CSAPLRGAGYTF.

Concerning this clonotype: Given a much more abundant clone one base away, this may be a read error. The conserved final phenylalanine or tryptophan is absent from the CDR3, which likely points to a read error. The genes are TRBV28 and TRBJ1-2, with a weak D call TRBD1 (6 bases). Germline V lookup: CDR1 MDHEN, CDR2 SYDVKM. CDR3 length equals 12 residues. Trimming stripped 10 bases from V and 7 bases from J, with 16 bases between. CDR3 loop: CATLTGDPGYTL. In DNA, the CDR3 is TGTGCCACCTTGACAGGCGATCCTGGCTACACCCTC.

This rearrangement joins TRBV5-4 to TRBJ1-2, with 12 nucleotides matching TRBD1. V shed 4 bases and J 6 bases; nucleotides not matched to a gene: 10. CDR3 length: 16 amino acids. Germline assignment: CDR1 SGHNT and CDR2 YYREEE (reference sequence). CDR3 protein: CASSKPTGQGADGYTF. In DNA, the CDR3 is TGTGCCAGCAGCAAGCCGACGGGACAGGGGGCCGATGGCTACACCTTC. The complete variable domain, with remaining parts taken from reference TRBV5-4 and TRBJ1-2, reads ETGVTQSPTHLIKTRGQQVTLRCSSQSGHNTVSWYQQALGQGPQFIFQYYREEENGRGNFPPRFSGLQFPNYSSELNVNALELDDSALYLCASSKPTGQGADGYTFGSGTRLTVV.

The CDR3 loop reads CSASGYSTDTQYF. The CDR3, as DNA: TGCAGTGCTAGCGGGTATAGCACAGATACGCAGTATTTT. The chain has TRBV20-1 and TRBJ2-3; no reliable D call. The CDR3 runs 13 residues. Germline V CDR1 and CDR2: DFQATT, SNEGSKA (reference sequence). Trimming removed 3 bases at V and 0 bases at J, with 7 bases between.

The sample holds many counts of this clonotype. The V call is TRBV7-2, the J call TRBJ1-2, with 8 bases matching TRBD1. V lost 3 bases and J lost 7; bases outside the gene matches: 7. Germline V lookup: CDR1 SGHTA, CDR2 FQGNSA. The CDR3 totals 14 residues. CDR3 amino acids: CASSLLQGAGGYTF. The CDR3 nucleotides are TGTGCCAGCAGCTTGTTGCAGGGGGCTGGTGGCTACACCTTC.

This clonotype was seen a few times. The CDR3: CSVKTGGRSTEAFF. CDR3 coding DNA: TGCAGCGTGAAGACAGGGGGTCGTTCCACTGAAGCTTTCTTT. The genes are TRBV29-1 and TRBJ1-1, with 9 bases aligning to TRBD1. V trimming: 6 bases; J trimming: 4 bases; junction bases outside the gene matches: 9. Germline lookup yields CDR1 SQVTM and CDR2 ANQGSEA. The CDR3 loop spans 14 amino acids.

V is TRBV11-1 and J is TRBJ2-3, with 9 bases matching TRBD2. The CDR3 is 15 amino acids. V shed 2 bases, J shed 8 bases, and the junction held 8 bases outside the gene matches. Germline CDR1 reads SGHAT; CDR2 reads FQDESV (reference sequence). CDR3 residues: CASSLLAGAPGTQYF. The CDR3 DNA reads TGTGCCAGCAGCTTATTAGCGGGAGCGCCGGGTACGCAGTATTTT. Filled out from reference TRBV11-1 and TRBJ2-3, the complete variable domain reads EAEVAQSPRYKITEKSQAVAFWCDPISGHATLYWYRQILGQGPELLVQFQDESVVDDSQLPKDRFSAERLKGVDSTLKIQPAELGDSAMYLCASSLLAGAPGTQYFGPGTRLTVL.

This clonotype was seen at least ten times. CDR3 sequence: CASSLAYSNQPQHF. The CDR3 nucleotides read TGTGCCAGCAGTTTAGCGTACAGCAATCAGCCCCAGCATTTT. The chain couples TRBV12-3 or TRBV12-4 to TRBJ1-5; D is ambiguous. The CDR3 consists of 14 residues. V was clipped by 0 bases and J by 1 base, with 4 bases between them.

The rearrangement joins TRBV19 to TRBJ2-4; 11 bases fit TRBD1. CDR1 and CDR2 (germline): LNHDA, SQIVND (reference sequence). The CDR3 contains 18 residues. The junction had 8 bases not matched to a gene; V was cut back by 1 base and J by 3 bases. CDR3 nucleotide sequence: TGTGCCAGTAGTATAGCGGCCCGGACAGGGGGCGACAAAAACATTCAGTACTTC. Amino acids: CASSIAARTGGDKNIQYF.

This clonotype came up many times. The genes are TRBV10-3 and TRBJ1-1, with D maybe TRBD1 (6 bases). Trimming removed 7 bases at V and 5 bases at J, with 14 bases between. The germline V gene has CDR1 ENHRY and CDR2 SYGVKD. The CDR3 is 13 residues long. CDR3 loop: CAITTGKRTEAFF. For the CDR3, the DNA is TGTGCCATCACTACAGGGAAGAGGACTGAAGCTTTCTTT.

Comments on this clonotype: A single base separates this from a much larger clone, so it may be a read error. V usage is TRBV11-2 and J usage is TRBJ2-1; D is possibly TRBD2 (5 bases). V was shortened by 0 bases and J by 5 bases, with 14 bases between the two germline ends. Germline CDR1 and CDR2: SGHAT and FQNNGV. CDR3 length: 16 residues. CDR3 protein: CASSLDWLASNNEQFF. The CDR3 DNA follows: TGTGCCAGCAGCTTAGATTGGCTAGCTTCCAACAATGAGCAGTTCTTC. Combining the CDR3 with reference TRBV11-2 and TRBJ2-1 gives the whole variable domain EAGVAQSPRYKIIEKRQSVAFWCNPISGHATLYWYQQILGQGPKLLIQFQNNGVVDDSQLPKDRFSAERLKGVDSTLKIQPAKLEDSAVYLCASSLDWLASNNEQFFGPGTRLTVL.

This clonotype showed up just a few times. CDR3 region: CASSENRGVTEAFF. As DNA, the CDR3 is TGTGCCAGCAGCGAAAACAGGGGTGTCACTGAAGCTTTCTTT. This chain connects TRBV7-2 to TRBJ1-1; 7 nucleotides line up with TRBD1. Germline V lookup: CDR1 SGHTA, CDR2 FQGNSA. CDR3 length: 14 amino acids. V lost 5 bases to trimming and J lost 4 bases; unmatched junction nucleotides: 7.

This clonotype has ten or more counts. V gene TRBV10-3 combines with J gene TRBJ1-2; D call uncertain. From germline, CDR1 is ENHRY and CDR2 SYGVKD. With 0 bases removed from V and 2 bases from J, the gap between germline ends came to 10 bases. The CDR3 contains 15 residues. The CDR3 nucleotides are TGTGCCATCAGTGAGTCGGGAGGTGCCAACTATGGCTACACCTTC. Its translation: CAISESGGANYGYTF.

The chain couples TRBV25-1 to TRBJ1-6; D remains ambiguous. This CDR3 contains 14 residues. Deletions cut 3 bases from V and 7 bases from J, with 10 bases between. CDR1 is MGHDK and CDR2 is SYGVNS in the germline V gene. CDR3 residues: CASSDGLANSPLHF. The DNA for the CDR3 is TGTGCCAGCAGTGACGGCTTGGCGAATTCACCCCTCCACTTT.

This clonotype was observed a single time. The V gene is TRBV19, the J gene TRBJ1-1; 7 nucleotides line up with TRBD1. V lost 5 bases, J lost 0 bases, and 18 bases stayed unmatched. Germline V gene sequence: CDR1 LNHDA, CDR2 SQIVND (reference sequence). This CDR3 is built from 19 residues. CDR3 DNA: TGTGCCAGTAGTGAGAGGGCTTATAGACAGGGAGGAGTGAACACTGAAGCTTTCTTT. This gives the protein CASSERAYRQGGVNTEAFF.

V and J are TRBV19 and TRBJ2-7; D could derive from TRBD1 or TRBD2 (6 bases each). V lost 7 bases, J lost 3 bases, and 16 bases lay in between. Per the germline V gene, CDR1 is LNHDA and CDR2 is SQIVND (reference sequence). There are 14 residues in the CDR3. The CDR3 is CASIRGRIDYEQYF. The DNA for the CDR3 is TGTGCCAGTATCCGGGGGCGCATTGACTACGAGCAGTACTTC.

The chain links TRBV2 to TRBJ2-7; D possibly corresponds to TRBD2 (6 bases). V was trimmed by 6 bases and J by 3 bases, leaving 15 bases between them. Germline loops: CDR1 SNHLY, CDR2 FYNNEI. The CDR3 contains 14 residues. The CDR3 coding sequence is TGTGCCAGCAGCAATCCCGGCGGGAACTACGAGCAGTACTTC. Residues: CASSNPGGNYEQYF.

There are a few counts of this clonotype. This chain connects TRBV5-1 to TRBJ2-5; D perhaps matches TRBD1 (5 bases). The V gene lost 0 bases and the J gene lost 3 bases, with 18 bases spanning the gap. The CDR3 runs 17 residues. Germline V CDR1 and CDR2: SGHRS, YFSETQ. As DNA, the CDR3 is TGCGCCAGCAGCTTGGGCTGGGGCACCGCCGTTAAAGAGACCCAGTACTTC. Translating it yields CASSLGWGTAVKETQYF.

This clonotype appeared many times. The chain carries TRBV6-1 and TRBJ2-1; 8 nucleotides agree with TRBD2. The CDR3 extends over 13 amino acids. Trimming removed 8 bases from V and 10 bases from J; junction bases left unmatched: 10. CDR1 and CDR2 (germline): MNHNS, SASEGT. The CDR3 loop is CASVAREVLEQFF. The CDR3, as DNA: TGTGCCAGCGTTGCGCGGGAGGTCTTGGAGCAGTTCTTC.

The rearrangement uses TRBV5-1 and TRBJ2-7; D gene ambiguous. Germline V gives CDR1 SGHRS, CDR2 YFSETQ. This CDR3 has 17 amino acids. V dropped 0 bases and J dropped 2 bases, with 18 bases sitting between them. CDR3 coding DNA: TGCGCCAGCAGCTTGGGGGCTCCCATAGTCCCAACCTACGAGCAGTACTTC. Its protein is CASSLGAPIVPTYEQYF.

The rearrangement joins TRBV10-3 to TRBJ1-1, with a weak D call TRBD1 (5 bases). Germline CDR1 ENHRY, CDR2 SYGVKD. With 6 bases removed from V and 8 bases from J, the gap between germline ends came to 13 bases. The CDR3 is made up of 12 amino acids. CDR3 sequence: CAISARGDEAFF. CDR3 sequence (DNA): TGTGCCATCAGCGCTCGGGGGGACGAAGCTTTCTTT.

There are a few counts of this clonotype. This chain uses TRBV20-1 with TRBJ1-5, with D possibly being TRBD1 (5 bases). The CDR3 has 14 amino acids. V was trimmed by 4 bases and J by 1 base, leaving 11 bases between them. Germline V gene sequence: CDR1 DFQATT, CDR2 SNEGSKA (reference sequence). The CDR3 protein is CSATAGTSNQPQHF. For the CDR3, the DNA is TGCAGTGCTACCGCAGGGACGAGCAATCAGCCCCAGCATTTT.

This clonotype came up a few times. This chain links TRBV10-3 with TRBJ2-7, with 9 bases fitting TRBD1. Germline loops: CDR1 ENHRY, CDR2 SYGVKD. This CDR3 contains 12 residues. The V and J ends lost 6 bases and 5 bases, in that order; junction bases with no gene match: 2. CDR3 region: CAIRTGGNEQYF. DNA of the CDR3: TGTGCCATCAGGACAGGGGGGAACGAGCAGTACTTC.

The CDR3 here is CATSDAGWGNQPQHF. As DNA, the CDR3 is TGTGCCACCAGTGACGCAGGGTGGGGCAATCAGCCCCAGCATTTT. The V call is TRBV24-1, the J call TRBJ1-5; possibly TRBD1 for D (5 bases). This CDR3 has 15 amino acids. V was shortened by 4 bases and J by 2 bases, with 11 bases between the two germline ends. Germline values: CDR1 KGHDR, CDR2 SFDVKD.

The table lists this clonotype with a few counts. The J gene is TRBJ2-4, the V gene TRBV5-1; TRBD2 matches at 11 bases. The germline V gene encodes CDR1 SGHRS and CDR2 YFSETQ. This CDR3 is 19 amino acids long. V shed 4 bases and J 0 bases; nucleotides not matched to a gene: 12. The CDR3 nucleotides are TGCGCCAGCAGCCTCGGGACTAGCGGAGGGGGGCTAGCCAAAAACATTCAGTACTTC. It codes for CASSLGTSGGGLAKNIQYF.

This chain connects TRBV20-1 to TRBJ2-1, with 8 bases fitting TRBD2. The CDR3 sequence is 15 residues long. V was pared by 6 bases and J by 1 base, with 8 bases of the junction left unmatched. CDR1 DFQATT and CDR2 SNEGSKA come from the germline V gene (reference sequence). The CDR3 spells CSASTSGNSYNEQFF. The CDR3 DNA reads TGCAGTGCGTCTACTAGCGGTAATTCCTACAATGAGCAGTTCTTC.

The rearrangement links TRBV27 to TRBJ1-1, with D unresolved. Germline CDR1 MNHEY, CDR2 SMNVEV (reference sequence). This CDR3 spans 15 amino acids. V dropped 5 bases and J dropped 0 bases, with 13 bases sitting between them. CDR3: CASSLSQSMNTEAFF. The CDR3 bases are TGTGCCAGCAGTCTTTCACAGTCAATGAACACTGAAGCTTTCTTT.

With regard to this clonotype: A much more abundant neighbour one base away suggests this may be a read error. This chain links TRBV12-3 or TRBV12-4 with TRBJ2-7; D could derive from TRBD1 or TRBD2 (5 bases each). This CDR3 has 16 amino acids. The V and J ends lost 4 bases and 3 bases respectively, with 19 bases between them. The CDR3: CASSSGRAGSGYEQYF. The CDR3 DNA sequence: TGTGCCAGCAGTTCGGGGCGGGCGGGTTCCGGCTACGAGCAGTACTTC.